Listed below are T cell receptor beta chains from one sample, sequenced in a study of blood T cell repertoires in COVID-19. Only in-frame clones appear in the TCRdb table, and some are missing; sequencing was by immunoSEQ multiplex PCR. The profile shows roughly 70,000 clones, about 73% of them singletons. The sequencing input was peripheral blood. Every receptor here comes from a man aged 55-75 years with acute or convalescent COVID-19. Each CDR3 is given with its conserved first and last residue. A D gene is named only where the DNA matches it firmly. Some rows have no size entry. The others give once, few or many, or a class for an expanded clone.

>TRBV7-2|TRBJ2-2|NA|NA
CASSSSGSAGELFF
TGTGCCAGCAGCTCCTCAGGGTCCGCCGGGGAGCTGTTTTTT
>TRBV2|TRBJ1-3|once|NA
CASSLKGAGNTIYF
TGTGCCAGCAGTTTAAAGGGAGCTGGAAACACCATATATTTT
>TRBV10-3|TRBJ2-6|NA|NA
CAISEFGAASGANVLTF
TGTGCCATCAGTGAGTTTGGGGCGGCCTCTGGGGCCAACGTCCTGACTTTC
>TRBV21-1|TRBJ2-7|few|NA
CASSKVTTSHSYEQYF
TGTGCCAGCAGCAAAGTAACGACTAGCCATTCCTACGAGCAGTACTTC
>TRBV9|TRBJ1-3|NA|NA
CASSVAPAGGGNTIYF
TGTGCCAGCAGCGTAGCTCCAGCCGGGGGAGGAAACACCATATATTTT
>TRBV7-9|TRBJ2-5|NA|TRBD1
CASSLVFGQGAPETQYF
TGTGCCAGCAGCTTAGTGTTTGGACAGGGGGCTCCAGAGACCCAGTACTTC
>TRBV2|TRBJ1-3|NA|NA
CASNRNSGNTIYF
TGTGCCAGCAACAGGAACTCTGGAAACACCATATATTTT
>TRBV27|TRBJ2-5|NA|NA
CASSIDNQETQYF
TGTGCCAGCAGTATCGACAACCAAGAGACCCAGTACTTC
>TRBV2|TRBJ1-3|NA|TRBD1
CASNAGGSGNTIYF
TGTGCCAGCAACGCAGGGGGCTCTGGAAACACCATATATTTT
>TRBV7-2|TRBJ1-2|NA|TRBD1
CASSPSGTVSYGYTF
TGTGCCAGCAGCCCCTCGGGGACAGTATCCTATGGCTACACCTTC
>TRBV28|TRBJ2-7|NA|TRBD1
CASSSDRVAEEQYF
TGTGCCAGCAGTTCCGACAGGGTAGCCGAGGAGCAGTACTTC
>TRBV24-1|TRBJ2-2|few|TRBD2
CATSGLADTGELFF
TGTGCCACCAGTGGACTAGCGGACACCGGGGAGCTGTTTTTT
>TRBV24-1|TRBJ2-3|NA|TRBD1
CATSDLESQGVPTDTQYF
TGTGCCACCAGTGATTTGGAGTCCCAGGGGGTACCCACAGATACGCAGTATTTT
>TRBV19|TRBJ2-2|NA|TRBD2
CASSLLADAGELFF
TGTGCCAGTAGTCTTCTAGCGGACGCCGGGGAGCTGTTTTTT
>TRBV2|TRBJ2-7|few|NA
CASLAGAIIGEQYF
TGTGCCAGCCTGGCAGGGGCTATAATAGGCGAGCAGTACTTC
>TRBV24-1|TRBJ1-1|NA|NA
CATSDRGWTEAFF
TGTGCCACCAGTGATAGGGGTTGGACTGAAGCTTTCTTT
>TRBV5-1|TRBJ1-2|many|TRBD1
CASRYGQVEWGYTF
TGCGCCAGCCGCTACGGACAGGTTGAATGGGGCTACACCTTC
>TRBV24-1|TRBJ2-3|NA|NA
CATSDLRPGQTDTQYF
TGTGCCACCAGTGATTTGCGGCCAGGGCAGACAGATACGCAGTATTTT
>TRBV6-5|TRBJ2-3|NA|TRBD2
CASRPFDGRDTQYF
TGTGCCAGCAGACCTTTCGACGGGAGGGATACGCAGTATTTT
>TRBV7-2|TRBJ1-5|NA|NA
CASSLGQFNQPQHF
TGTGCCAGCAGCTTGGGGCAGTTTAATCAGCCCCAGCATTTT
>TRBV19|TRBJ2-3|NA|NA
CASSISGGSTDTQYF
TGTGCCAGTAGTATAAGCGGTGGGAGCACAGATACGCAGTATTTT
>TRBV5-1|TRBJ1-2|NA|NA
CASSLADRPYGYTF
TGCGCCAGCAGCTTGGCCGACAGACCCTATGGCTACACCTTC
>TRBV28|TRBJ2-5|NA|NA
CASSFREQETQYF
TGTGCCAGCAGTTTTAGGGAGCAAGAGACCCAGTACTTC
>TRBV3-1/TRBV3-2|TRBJ1-1|NA|NA
CASSQDGGGTEAFF
TGTGCCAGCAGCCAAGATGGGGGAGGGACTGAAGCTTTCTTT
>TRBV23-1|TRBJ2-7|NA|TRBD1
CASSRTSQWGQGKYEQYF
TGCGCCAGCAGCCGGACCAGTCAGTGGGGACAGGGGAAGTACGAGCAGTACTTC
>TRBV7-9|TRBJ1-4|NA|NA
CASSLGTAKKLFF
TGTGCCAGCAGCTTAGGGACAGCGAAAAAACTGTTTTTT
>TRBV7-7|TRBJ2-5|few|NA
CASSLGSTFGETQYF
TGTGCCAGCAGCTTAGGGAGTACCTTCGGAGAGACCCAGTACTTC
>TRBV7-8|TRBJ1-6|NA|NA
CASSLVSARGTSLSPLHF
TGTGCCAGCAGCTTAGTGAGCGCCCGGGGGACTTCTTTGTCACCCCTCCACTTT
>TRBV3-1/TRBV3-2|TRBJ2-2|NA|NA
CASSKESGNTGELFF
TGTGCCAGCAGCAAAGAGAGCGGGAACACCGGGGAGCTGTTTTTT
>TRBV5-1|TRBJ2-2|NA|NA
CASSWLGSADTGELFF
TGCGCCAGCAGCTGGCTCGGCTCGGCGGACACCGGGGAGCTGTTTTTT
>TRBV19|TRBJ1-1|NA|NA
CATLPGTRPEDTEAFF
TGTGCCACCCTTCCCGGGACTCGACCCGAGGACACTGAAGCTTTCTTT
>TRBV6-5|TRBJ1-2|once|NA
CASSSTGTNYGYTF
TGTGCCAGCAGTTCAACTGGGACAAACTATGGCTACACCTTC
>TRBV19|TRBJ2-5|NA|TRBD1
CASSPGQGGFGETQYF
TGTGCCAGTAGCCCGGGACAGGGGGGCTTTGGAGAGACCCAGTACTTC
>TRBV2|TRBJ1-5|NA|TRBD1
CASRMRQGHNQPQHF
TGTGCCAGCAGGATGAGACAGGGCCACAATCAGCCCCAGCATTTT
>TRBV5-1|TRBJ2-1|NA|NA
CASSPSRIPWNGLNEVEQFF
TGCGCCAGCAGCCCTTCAAGGATCCCATGGAACGGGTTGAATGAAGTGGAGCAGTTCTTC
>TRBV5-4|TRBJ2-1|NA|TRBD1
CASHSPGQGANEQFF
TGTGCCAGCCACTCCCCGGGACAGGGGGCAAATGAGCAGTTCTTC
>TRBV11-3|TRBJ2-3|NA|TRBD1
CASSLRGQGAHTQYF
TGTGCCAGCAGCTTAAGGGGACAGGGGGCCCATACGCAGTATTTT
>TRBV28|TRBJ1-2|NA|TRBD1
CASRKQGENGYTF
TGTGCCAGCAGGAAACAGGGGGAAAATGGCTACACCTTC
>TRBV7-9|TRBJ1-5|NA|NA
CASSLSGGTFQPQHF
TGTGCCAGCAGCTTGTCGGGGGGGACATTTCAGCCCCAGCATTTT
>TRBV11-3|TRBJ2-2|NA|NA
CASSLAYGGTGELFF
TGTGCCAGCAGCTTAGCCTACGGGGGCACCGGGGAGCTGTTTTTT
>TRBV13|TRBJ1-6|NA|NA
CASSWESSYNSPLHF
TGTGCCAGCAGCTGGGAGAGCTCCTATAATTCACCCCTCCACTTT
>TRBV7-6|TRBJ2-7|NA|TRBD2
CASSPGLVPSYEQYF
TGTGCCAGCAGCCCTGGACTAGTCCCATCCTACGAGCAGTACTTC
>TRBV19|TRBJ1-4|NA|NA
CASSIGLRDYEKLFF
TGTGCCAGTAGTATAGGCCTTCGGGACTATGAAAAACTGTTTTTT
>TRBV7-9|TRBJ1-1|few|NA
CASSSDRAGRDTEAFF
TGTGCCAGCAGCTCGGACCGAGCCGGGAGGGACACTGAAGCTTTCTTT
>TRBV7-9|TRBJ1-1|NA|NA
CASSPRTAEAFF
TGTGCCAGCAGCCCCCGGACAGCTGAAGCTTTCTTT
>TRBV6-2/TRBV6-3|TRBJ1-4|many|TRBD1
CASSSMTGGYATNEKLFF
TGTGCCAGCAGTTCGATGACAGGGGGGTATGCAACTAATGAAAAACTGTTTTTT
>TRBV5-5|TRBJ2-3|once|NA
CASSPSYREGRTDTQYF
TGTGCCAGCAGCCCTTCATACAGGGAGGGCCGCACAGATACGCAGTATTTT
>TRBV11-2|TRBJ2-1|NA|NA
CASSLDRQGLQQFF
TGTGCCAGCAGCTTAGATCGGCAGGGGTTACAGCAGTTCTTC
>TRBV3-1/TRBV3-2|TRBJ2-5|NA|NA
CASSQVGTGPGETQYF
TGTGCCAGCAGCCAAGTGGGCACAGGGCCAGGAGAGACCCAGTACTTC
>TRBV7-2|TRBJ1-2|NA|NA
CASSISGQYGYTF
TGTGCCAGCAGCATCTCCGGACAGTATGGCTACACCTTC
>TRBV5-1|TRBJ2-1|NA|TRBD2
CASSLGSGIAGEQFF
TGCGCCAGCAGCTTGGGTAGCGGGATTGCGGGTGAGCAGTTCTTC
>TRBV18|TRBJ2-3|NA|NA
CASSPPITGGNTQYF
TGTGCCAGCTCACCACCGATCACAGGAGGGAATACGCAGTATTTT
>TRBV12-5|TRBJ2-5|NA|TRBD2
CASGLVLAGEGKETQYF
TGTGCTAGTGGTTTGGTACTAGCGGGGGAGGGCAAAGAGACCCAGTACTTC
>TRBV6-6|TRBJ2-2|few|TRBD2
CASSYDTGGRTGELFF
TGTGCCAGCAGTTACGATACGGGGGGAAGGACCGGGGAGCTGTTTTTT
>TRBV7-9|TRBJ1-4|NA|TRBD1
CASSPPGQGREKLFF
TGTGCCAGCAGCCCGCCGGGACAGGGGCGTGAAAAACTGTTTTTT
>TRBV13|TRBJ2-1|many|NA
CASKRAEISYNEQFF
TGTGCCAGCAAACGAGCGGAAATCTCCTACAATGAGCAGTTCTTC
>TRBV7-8|TRBJ2-3|NA|TRBD1
CASSRDSSDTQYF
TGTGCCAGCAGTAGGGACAGTTCAGATACGCAGTATTTT